These 3 T cell receptor beta chains were sequenced from one sample in a study of blood T cell repertoires in COVID-19. Assay used: immunoSEQ multiplex PCR; TCRdb lists only in-frame clones, some missing. The sample has approximately 300,000 clones, about nine tenths seen once. The sample comprised peripheral blood. These receptors were obtained from a woman aged 50 to 65 with COVID-19, enrolled during active disease.

The chain couples TRBV3-1 (or the pseudogene TRBV3-2) to TRBJ2-1, with 7 bases fitting TRBD2. The CDR3 is 14 residues long. Germline trimming cut 8 bases from V and 9 bases from J; bases unmatched to any gene: 13. Looked up from germline, CDR1 is LGHDT and CDR2 is YNNKEL (reference sequence). The CDR3 DNA sequence: TGTGCCAGCCGCTCGACTAGCTGGGTTTCTGAGCAGTTCTTC. This sequence encodes CASRSTSWVSEQFF.

This chain uses TRBV30 with TRBJ1-1; 7 nucleotides line up with TRBD1. Germline CDR1 and CDR2: GTSNPN and SVGIG (reference sequence). This CDR3 is built from 16 residues. V shed 5 bases, J shed 1 base, and the junction held 13 bases outside the gene matches. The CDR3: CAWDHKVGQRNTEAFF. The CDR3 DNA reads as TGTGCCTGGGACCATAAAGTGGGACAGAGGAACACTGAAGCTTTCTTT.

The chain combines TRBV5-4 with TRBJ2-5, with 9 positions matching TRBD1. The CDR3 sequence is 15 residues long. J was trimmed by 1 base and V by 4 bases; bases with no gene match: 5. Looked up from germline, CDR1 is SGHNT and CDR2 is YYREEE (reference sequence). CDR3 coding DNA: TGTGCCAGCAGCCCTACAGGGGGCGTCCAAGAGACCCAGTACTTC. Amino acid sequence: CASSPTGGVQETQYF.